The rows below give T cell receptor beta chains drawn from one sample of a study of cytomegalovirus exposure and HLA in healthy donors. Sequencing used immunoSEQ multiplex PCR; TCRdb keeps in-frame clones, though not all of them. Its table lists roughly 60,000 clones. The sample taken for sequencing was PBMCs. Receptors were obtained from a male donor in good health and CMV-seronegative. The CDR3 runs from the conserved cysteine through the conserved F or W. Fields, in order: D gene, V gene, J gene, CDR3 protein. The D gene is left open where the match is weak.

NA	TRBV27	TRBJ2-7	CASTKNFTGEQYF
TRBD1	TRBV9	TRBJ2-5	CASSAGQGGETQYF
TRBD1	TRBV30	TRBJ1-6	CAWKRGDRDSYNSPLHF
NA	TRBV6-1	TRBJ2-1	CASSEDELRFEQFF
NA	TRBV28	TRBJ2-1	CASKERASDNEQFF
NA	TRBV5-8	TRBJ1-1	CASSTSRGYPEAFF
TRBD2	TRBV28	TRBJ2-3	CASSLGGTGTDTQYF
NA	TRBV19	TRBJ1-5	CASSMQGPYSNQPQHF
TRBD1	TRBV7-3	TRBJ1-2	CASSPRTGEGYTF
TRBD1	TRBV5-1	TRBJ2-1	CASSGGQGVGEQFF
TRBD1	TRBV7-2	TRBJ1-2	CASSLVRTGGGGYTF
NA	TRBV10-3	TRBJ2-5	CAISVWGGGQETQYF
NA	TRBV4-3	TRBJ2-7	CASSQEAGNTYEQYF
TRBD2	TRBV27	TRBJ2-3	CASSEAGGNTQYF
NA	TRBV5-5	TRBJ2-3	CASSLGPRAGISTDTQYF
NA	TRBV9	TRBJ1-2	CASSDDGGYTF
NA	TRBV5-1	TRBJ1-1	CASSLRVGPSAEAFF
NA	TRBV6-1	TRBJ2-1	CASSEVSLMEFF
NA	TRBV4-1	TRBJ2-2	CASSQAGFKAGELFF
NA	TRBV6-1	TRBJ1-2	CASSKGRRVNYGYTF
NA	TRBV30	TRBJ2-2	CAWSVSGGSLTGELFF
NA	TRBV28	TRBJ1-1	CASSLVTTLRRTNTEAFF
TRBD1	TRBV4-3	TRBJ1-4	CASSQAPGQGAEKLFF
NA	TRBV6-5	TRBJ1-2	CASRFTGIGGYTF
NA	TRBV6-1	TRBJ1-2	CASGLIYGYTF
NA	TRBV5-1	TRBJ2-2	CASSPNIHTGELFF
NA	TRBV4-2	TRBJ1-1	CASSQVGQISEAFF
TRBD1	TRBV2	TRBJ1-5	CASSQGANQPQHF
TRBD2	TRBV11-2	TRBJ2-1	CASSLEPGLAGPDNEQFF
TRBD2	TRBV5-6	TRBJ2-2	CASSLTGGLWELFF
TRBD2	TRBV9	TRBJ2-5	CASSPRGGSAQETQYF
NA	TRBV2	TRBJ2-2	CASRTGTGELFF
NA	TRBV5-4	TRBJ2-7	CASSRGGKGEQYF
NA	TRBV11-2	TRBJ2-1	CASSGAGSYNEQFF
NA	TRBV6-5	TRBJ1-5	CASTDGIGQPQHF
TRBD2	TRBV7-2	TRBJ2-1	CASSFYSGADNEQFF
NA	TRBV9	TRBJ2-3	CASSSPRETDTQYF
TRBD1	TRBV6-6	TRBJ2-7	CASSRTGLYEQYF
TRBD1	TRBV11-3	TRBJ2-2	CASSLDPGQKNTGELFF
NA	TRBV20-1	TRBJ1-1	CSAWRDTEAFF
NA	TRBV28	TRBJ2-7	CAGSIVGGTTGEQYF
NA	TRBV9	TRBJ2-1	CASSPGMRAGSYNEQFF
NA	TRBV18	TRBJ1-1	CASSLTRAGGGTEDFF
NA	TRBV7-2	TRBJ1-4	CASSLRQGGANEKLFF
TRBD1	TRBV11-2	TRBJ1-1	CASSKRTGDEAFF
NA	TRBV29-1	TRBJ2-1	CSHTRRGLRDEQFF
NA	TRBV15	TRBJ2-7	CATSPVKGIYEQYF
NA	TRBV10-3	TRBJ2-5	CAISQGGETQYF
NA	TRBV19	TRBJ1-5	CASSMGDGRNQPQHF
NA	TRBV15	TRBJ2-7	CATSPRSGAYEQYF
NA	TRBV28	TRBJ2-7	CASSLGTGSFAYEQYF
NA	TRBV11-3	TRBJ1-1	CASSFGERTEAFF
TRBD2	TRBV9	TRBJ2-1	CASKPGLAGPISYNEQFF